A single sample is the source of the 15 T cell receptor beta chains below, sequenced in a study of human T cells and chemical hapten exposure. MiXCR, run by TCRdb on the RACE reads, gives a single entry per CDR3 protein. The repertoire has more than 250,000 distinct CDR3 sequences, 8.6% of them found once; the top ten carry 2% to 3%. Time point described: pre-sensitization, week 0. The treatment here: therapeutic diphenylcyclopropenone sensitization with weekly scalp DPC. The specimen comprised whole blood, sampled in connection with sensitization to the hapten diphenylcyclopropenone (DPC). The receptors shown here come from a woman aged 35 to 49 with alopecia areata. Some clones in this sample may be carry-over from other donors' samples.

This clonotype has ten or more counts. CDR3: CASRIAGSTDTQYF. The CDR3 DNA is TGTGCCAGCAGGATAGCGGGCTCCACAGATACGCAGTATTTT. V gene TRBV6-2 or TRBV6-3 combines with J gene TRBJ2-3, with 7 bases aligning to TRBD2. The CDR3 runs to 14 residues. V dropped 6 bases and J dropped 2; count of bases not matched to a gene: 5. Germline lookup yields CDR1 MNHEY and CDR2 SVGEGT.

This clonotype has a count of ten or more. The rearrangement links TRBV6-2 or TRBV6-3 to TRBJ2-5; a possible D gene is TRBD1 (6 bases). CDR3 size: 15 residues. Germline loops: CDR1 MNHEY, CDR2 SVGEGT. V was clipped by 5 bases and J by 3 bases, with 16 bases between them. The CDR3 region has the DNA TGTGCCAGCAGTCAAAGCCGACAGGAAAAAGAGACCCAGTACTTC. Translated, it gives CASSQSRQEKETQYF.

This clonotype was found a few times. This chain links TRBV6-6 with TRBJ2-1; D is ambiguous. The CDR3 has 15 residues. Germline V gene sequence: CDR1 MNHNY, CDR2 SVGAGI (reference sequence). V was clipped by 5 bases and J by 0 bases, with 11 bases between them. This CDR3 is CASSAWEGSYNEQFF. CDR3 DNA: TGTGCCAGCAGTGCGTGGGAAGGCTCCTACAATGAGCAGTTCTTC.

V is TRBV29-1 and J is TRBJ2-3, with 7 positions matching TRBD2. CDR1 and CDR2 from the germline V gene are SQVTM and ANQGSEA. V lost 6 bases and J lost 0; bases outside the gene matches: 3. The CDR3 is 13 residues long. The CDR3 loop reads CSVVSGSTDTQYF. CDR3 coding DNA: TGCAGCGTCGTTAGCGGGAGCACAGATACGCAGTATTTT.

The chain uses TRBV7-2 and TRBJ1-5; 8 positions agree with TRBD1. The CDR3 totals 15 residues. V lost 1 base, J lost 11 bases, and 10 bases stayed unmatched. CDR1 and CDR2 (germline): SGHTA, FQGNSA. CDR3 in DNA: TGTGCCAGCAGCTTAGTCCCGGGACAGGCCGAGGCCCAGCATTTT. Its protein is CASSLVPGQAEAQHF.

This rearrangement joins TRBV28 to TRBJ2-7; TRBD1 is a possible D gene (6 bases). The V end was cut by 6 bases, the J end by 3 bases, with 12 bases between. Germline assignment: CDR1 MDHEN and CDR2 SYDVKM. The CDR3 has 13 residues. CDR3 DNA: TGTGCCAGCAGGTCCGGACAGTTCTACGAGCAGTACTTC. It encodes CASRSGQFYEQYF. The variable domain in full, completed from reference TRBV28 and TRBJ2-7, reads DVKVTQSSRYLVKRTGEKVFLECVQDMDHENMFWYRQDPGLGLRLIYFSYDVKMKEKGDIPEGYSVSREKKERFSLILESASTNQTSMYLCASRSGQFYEQYFGPGTRLTVT.

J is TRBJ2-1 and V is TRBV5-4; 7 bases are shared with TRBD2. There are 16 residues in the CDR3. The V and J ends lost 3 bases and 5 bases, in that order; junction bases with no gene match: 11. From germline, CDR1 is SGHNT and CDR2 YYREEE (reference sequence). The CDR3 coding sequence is TGTGCCAGCAGCTCCCGTTCGAGCGGGAAACACAATGAGCAGTTCTTC. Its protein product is CASSSRSSGKHNEQFF.

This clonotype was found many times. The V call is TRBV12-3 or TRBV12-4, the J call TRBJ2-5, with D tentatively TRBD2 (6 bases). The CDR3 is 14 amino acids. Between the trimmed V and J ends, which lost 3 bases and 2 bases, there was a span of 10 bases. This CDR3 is CASSFGAGQETQYF. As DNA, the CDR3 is TGTGCCAGCAGTTTTGGCGCGGGGCAAGAGACCCAGTACTTC.

CDR3 sequence reads: CASSLPGMGSTDTQYF. The CDR3 coding sequence is TGTGCCAGCAGTTTACCGGGGATGGGTAGCACAGATACGCAGTATTTT. This chain uses TRBV28 with TRBJ2-3; D perhaps matches TRBD2 (5 bases). The CDR3 spans 16 residues. V was pared by 2 bases and J by 0 bases, with 12 bases between. Germline V gives CDR1 MDHEN, CDR2 SYDVKM. Based on the CDR3 plus reference TRBV28 and TRBJ2-3, the full variable domain is DVKVTQSSRYLVKRTGEKVFLECVQDMDHENMFWYRQDPGLGLRLIYFSYDVKMKEKGDIPEGYSVSREKKERFSLILESASTNQTSMYLCASSLPGMGSTDTQYFGPGTRLTVL.

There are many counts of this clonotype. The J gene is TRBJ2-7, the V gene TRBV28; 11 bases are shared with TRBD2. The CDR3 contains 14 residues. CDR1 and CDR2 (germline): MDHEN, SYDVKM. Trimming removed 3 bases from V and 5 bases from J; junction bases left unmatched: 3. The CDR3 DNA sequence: TGTGCCAGCAGTTTGACTAGCGGGACCGACGAGCAGTACTTC. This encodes CASSLTSGTDEQYF. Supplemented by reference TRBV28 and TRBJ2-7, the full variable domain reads DVKVTQSSRYLVKRTGEKVFLECVQDMDHENMFWYRQDPGLGLRLIYFSYDVKMKEKGDIPEGYSVSREKKERFSLILESASTNQTSMYLCASSLTSGTDEQYFGPGTRLTVT.

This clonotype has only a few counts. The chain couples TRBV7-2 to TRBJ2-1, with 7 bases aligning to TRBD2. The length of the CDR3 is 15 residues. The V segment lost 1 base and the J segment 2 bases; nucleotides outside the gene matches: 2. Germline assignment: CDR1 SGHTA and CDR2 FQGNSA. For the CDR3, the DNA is TGTGCCAGCAGCTTAGACGGGAGGCCCTACAATGAGCAGTTCTTC. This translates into CASSLDGRPYNEQFF.

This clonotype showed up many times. The chain's CDR3 is CASSLASGGSQPQHF. Written as DNA, the CDR3 is TGTGCCAGCAGCTTAGCGTCGGGGGGGTCTCAGCCCCAGCATTTT. The genes are TRBV7-2 and TRBJ1-5, with D possibly being TRBD1 (5 bases). The CDR3 contains 15 residues. CDR1 and CDR2 from the germline V gene are SGHTA and FQGNSA. Deletions cut 0 bases from V and 6 bases from J, with 12 bases between.

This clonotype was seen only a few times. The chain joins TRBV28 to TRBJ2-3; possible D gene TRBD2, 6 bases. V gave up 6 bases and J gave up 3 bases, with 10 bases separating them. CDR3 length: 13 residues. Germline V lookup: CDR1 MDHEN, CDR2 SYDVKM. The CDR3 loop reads CASSGSMTDTQYF. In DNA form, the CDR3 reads TGTGCCAGCAGCGGGAGTATGACAGATACGCAGTATTTT.

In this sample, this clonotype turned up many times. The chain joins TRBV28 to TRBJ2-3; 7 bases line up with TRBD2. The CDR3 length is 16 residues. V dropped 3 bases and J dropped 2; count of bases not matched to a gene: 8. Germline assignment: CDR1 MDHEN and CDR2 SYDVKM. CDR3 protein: CASSFWATSFTDTQYF. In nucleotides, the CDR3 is TGTGCCAGCAGTTTTTGGGCGACTAGCTTCACAGATACGCAGTATTTT.

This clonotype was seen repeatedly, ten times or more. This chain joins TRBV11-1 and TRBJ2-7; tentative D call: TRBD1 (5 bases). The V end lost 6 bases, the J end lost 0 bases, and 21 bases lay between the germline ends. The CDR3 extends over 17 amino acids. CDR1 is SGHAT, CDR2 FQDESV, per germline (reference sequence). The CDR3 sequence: CASSTPTEGDGSYEQYF. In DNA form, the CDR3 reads TGTGCCAGCAGTACGCCCACCGAAGGGGATGGCTCCTACGAGCAGTACTTC.